The source of this TCR beta chain is a study of CD8 T cells in ankylosing spondylitis (dated by TCRdb to the late 2010s). Background for the entire study: The study set out to find disease-linked TCR variants by profiling T cell receptor beta repertoires in ankylosing spondylitis patients and healthy donors. Peripheral blood was sampled, and synovial fluid was additionally collected from ankylosing spondylitis patients. The full study cohort was made up of about two dozen ankylosing spondylitis patients and 108 healthy donors. The research as a whole found: The disease-linked clones showed a CD8+ phenotype and occurred at relatively low frequencies in peripheral blood. Some TCR beta motif variants had previously been reported in synovial fluid and blood of reactive arthritis patients, which suggested common disease-initiation mechanisms. The disease-linked clones were reported as significantly enriched in matched synovial fluid samples from ankylosing spondylitis patients. Blood from ankylosing spondylitis patients appeared to be characterized by a TCR beta motif composed of about 8 highly homologous amino acid variants.

Sequenced using an Illumina HiSeq 2500. Quantitative 5'-RACE with molecular barcodes was the method used to prepare the TCR beta libraries. The published analysis was carried out like this. A new computational method based on a probabilistic model of VDJ rearrangement was used to identify disease-linked TCR variants. The public reads were reanalyzed by TCRdb: fastp trimming at Q25, MiXCR alignment, in-frame beta chains only. Rows are combined by CDR3 protein, so each entry shows the most common genes and DNA. The V and J calls and clone size come from TCRdb's table, not from the authors' own analysis. In all, the sample holds roughly 670,000 distinct CDR3 sequences, and roughly 20% of those were seen once. Under 20% of the sample rests with the top ten. The junction carries 5 bases between V and J, which are trimmed by 6 bases and 12 bases respectively. The CDR3 sequence holds 9 residues, the cysteine and phenylalanine included. Only the CDR3 part of the read is kept: 27 bases, read in frame from the first base. In the germline V gene, CDR1 corresponds to KGHDR and CDR2 to SFDVKD.

A remark on this clonotype: What this receptor recognizes is not known. The record has no base qualities; no much larger clone is one base away.

Material for sequencing was blood, either unsorted or a sorted T cell fraction (not recorded which). The sequence derives from a male donor with ankylosing spondylitis. In this chain, TRBV24-1 is recombined with TRBJ2-1, with the identity of the D gene unclear. The DNA sequence reads TGTGCCACCAGTTCCGGGCAGTTCTTC. This sequence encodes CATSSGQFF.